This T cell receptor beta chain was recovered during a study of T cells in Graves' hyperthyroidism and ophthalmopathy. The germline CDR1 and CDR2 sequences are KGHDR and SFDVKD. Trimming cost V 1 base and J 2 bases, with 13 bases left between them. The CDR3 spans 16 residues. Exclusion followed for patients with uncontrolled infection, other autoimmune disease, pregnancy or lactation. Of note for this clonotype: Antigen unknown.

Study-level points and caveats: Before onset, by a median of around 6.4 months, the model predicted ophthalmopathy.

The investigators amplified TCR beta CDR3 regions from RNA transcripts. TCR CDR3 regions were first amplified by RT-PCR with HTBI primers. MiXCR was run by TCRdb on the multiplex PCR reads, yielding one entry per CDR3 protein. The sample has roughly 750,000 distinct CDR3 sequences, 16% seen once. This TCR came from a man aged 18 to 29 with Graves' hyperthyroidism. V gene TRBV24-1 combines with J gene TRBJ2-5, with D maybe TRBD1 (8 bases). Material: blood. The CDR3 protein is CATSDFNRGGQETQYF. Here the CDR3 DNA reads TGTGCCACCAGTGATTTTAACAGGGGGGGACAAGAGACCCAGTACTTC.